This is a list of T cell receptor beta chains from one sample in a study of T cells expressing NK-cell markers. TCRdb reprocessed the 5' RACE reads and reports one entry per CDR3 protein, with no DNA. In total, the table holds over 350,000 distinct CDR3 sequences. Sequenced material: blood T cells: a sorted CD56 or NKG2C T cell subset, CD4+ or CD8+ T cells, or bulk PBMC T cells (not recorded which). The source of these receptors is a woman between 50 and 59 years old in good health. Each CDR3 is given with its conserved first and last residue. The order of the fields is J gene, V gene, CDR3 protein.

>TRBJ1-6|TRBV12-3/TRBV12-4
CASSLGGTGRNSPLHF
>TRBJ1-6|TRBV20-1
CSARGDSYNSPLHF
>TRBJ2-5|TRBV12-3/TRBV12-4
CASSLVQTGETQYF
>TRBJ1-1|TRBV6-2/TRBV6-3
CASSYFEGRLNTEAFF
>TRBJ1-2|TRBV4-1
CASSQESGRARLYGYTF
>TRBJ2-1|TRBV15
CATSRGTSGFDEQFF
>TRBJ2-3|TRBV6-5
CASSYRSTSISTDTQYF
>TRBJ2-2|TRBV6-9
CVGSGSVSTGELFF
>TRBJ2-2|TRBV24-1
CATSDLGQPNTGELFF
>TRBJ2-2|TRBV19
CASTRTGGETGELFF
>TRBJ2-2|TRBV29-1
CSVVSSGRATGELFF
>TRBJ2-1|TRBV4-1
CASSQSRWDEQFF
>TRBJ1-3|TRBV11-3
CASSFGDVSGNTIYF
>TRBJ1-1|TRBV12-3/TRBV12-4
CASSLTASGPFAEAFF
>TRBJ1-1|TRBV19
CATTNGPGSNTEAFF
>TRBJ1-1|TRBV5-1
CASSWEDLTGAFF
>TRBJ2-1|TRBV7-9
CASSSASSGNYPEQFF
>TRBJ2-3|TRBV9
CASSPTGLGDTQYF
>TRBJ2-2|TRBV9
CASSVEGAGELFF
>TRBJ2-7|TRBV9
CASRGDSYEQYF
>TRBJ2-3|TRBV5-1
CASRGSIAGGLTDTQYF
>TRBJ2-3|TRBV5-1
CASSLGLAGRTDTQYF
>TRBJ2-7|TRBV6-6
CASSAGGGPYEQYF
>TRBJ1-1|TRBV5-1
CASSGSSGGGEAFF
>TRBJ1-5|TRBV3-1
CASSQGTPGGMPQHF
>TRBJ2-3|TRBV4-1
CASSQAPAGADTQYF
>TRBJ2-5|TRBV7-9
CASTEIQYQETQYF
>TRBJ2-2|TRBV11-1
CASSFGPGELFF
>TRBJ1-2|TRBV12-3/TRBV12-4
CASSFLLQGGDGYTF
>TRBJ2-1|TRBV25-1
CASTVGLAGYNEQFF
>TRBJ2-2|TRBV7-3
CASSPGPLRSTGELFF
>TRBJ1-2|TRBV7-2
CASSLGISNYGYTF
>TRBJ2-5|TRBV29-1
CSVVVQILETQYF
>TRBJ1-6|TRBV4-1
CASSGGSYNSPLHF
>TRBJ1-1|TRBV30
CAWSVLGEDTEAFF
>TRBJ2-2|TRBV5-1
CASSSLFETGELFF
>TRBJ1-5|TRBV10-1
CASGMGNQPQHF
>TRBJ2-4|TRBV12-3/TRBV12-4
CASSPGTKNIQYF
>TRBJ1-1|TRBV5-1
CASSLVSRAEAFF
>TRBJ1-5|TRBV6-5
CASRPTGGDQPQHF
>TRBJ2-1|TRBV4-1
CASSRLAGALEQFF
>TRBJ1-2|TRBV5-1
CASSLEQINYGYTF
>TRBJ2-1|TRBV20-1
CSAIRTTSSYNEQFF
>TRBJ2-7|TRBV13
CASSLSLHEQYF
>TRBJ2-1|TRBV6-1
CASRGTSGRRNEQFF
>TRBJ2-1|TRBV5-6
CASSLFLAGVEQFF
>TRBJ2-7|TRBV10-1
CASSESGDRSYEQYF
>TRBJ2-1|TRBV4-1
CASSQGYEQFF
>TRBJ2-7|TRBV7-2
CASSFVPSGTYEQYF
>TRBJ2-2|TRBV6-1
CASSARIAGELFF
>TRBJ2-1|TRBV30
CAWSENTGDEQFF
>TRBJ2-1|TRBV20-1
CSAAWYNEQFF
>TRBJ2-7|TRBV4-1
CASSQIATDKSYEQYF
>TRBJ2-5|TRBV19
CASSMMGKYQETQYF